Listed below are T cell receptor beta chains from one sample, sequenced in a study of HIV-infected children after antiretroviral therapy interruption. TCRdb processed the 3' RACE reads anew with MiXCR; each CDR3 protein has one entry. The table has 35,000 to 50,000 distinct CDR3 sequences, about 6% seen once. The source material was CD45RA+ CD4+ T cells from PBMCs, pooled from several time points, sampled from a donor given antiretroviral therapy, either interrupted or continuous. The origin of the receptors is a pool of human donors with HIV. CDR3s include the opening cysteine and the closing phenylalanine or tryptophan. The order of the fields is J gene, V gene, clone size, D gene, CDR3 DNA, CDR3 protein. A D gene is named only where the DNA matches it firmly. Sizes are listed as once, few or many counts, or a class when the clone is expanded.

TRBJ2-7 TRBV30 medium-sized - TGTGCCTGGAGTCTGGACTGGGGGTATGAACAGTACTTC CAWSLDWGYEQYF
TRBJ1-2 TRBV21-1 many - TGTGCCAGCAGCAAAGTTTTTAGGACAGGGGACGGCTACACCTTC CASSKVFRTGDGYTF
TRBJ2-5 TRBV6-6 many TRBD1 TGTGCCAGCAGGGACAGGAGAAAAGAGACCCAGTACTTC CASRDRRKETQYF
TRBJ1-4 TRBV7-2 many - TGTGCCAGCAGCCCCCGGCCTGCAACTAATGAAAAACTGTTTTTT CASSPRPATNEKLFF
TRBJ1-5 TRBV19 many TRBD1 TGTGCCAGTAGTACGGACAGGGGAGGCAATCAGCCCCAGCATTTT CASSTDRGGNQPQHF
TRBJ2-7 TRBV28 many TRBD2 TGTGCCAGCAGTTTATCCCAGCGGGGGGGGCCAACCCCCTACGAGCAGTACTTC CASSLSQRGGPTPYEQYF
TRBJ2-1 TRBV4-1 many TRBD2 TGCGCCAGCAGAGAGAGCGGGAGTATCCACAATGAGCAGTTCTTC CASRESGSIHNEQFF
TRBJ2-7 TRBV28 many TRBD2 TGTGCCAGCAGTTTATGGGCTAGCGGTAACCCCTACGAGCAGTACTTC CASSLWASGNPYEQYF
TRBJ2-7 TRBV28 many - TGTGCCAGCAGTTTGGGTGAGGTATCCGAGCAGTACTTC CASSLGEVSEQYF
TRBJ1-5 TRBV27 few - TGTGCCAGCAGTTTATGGTCGGGCCTCAATCAGCCCCAGCATTTT CASSLWSGLNQPQHF
TRBJ2-7 TRBV20-1 many TRBD1 TGCAGTGCGACGACAGGGGGTAGCTACGAGCAGTACTTC CSATTGGSYEQYF